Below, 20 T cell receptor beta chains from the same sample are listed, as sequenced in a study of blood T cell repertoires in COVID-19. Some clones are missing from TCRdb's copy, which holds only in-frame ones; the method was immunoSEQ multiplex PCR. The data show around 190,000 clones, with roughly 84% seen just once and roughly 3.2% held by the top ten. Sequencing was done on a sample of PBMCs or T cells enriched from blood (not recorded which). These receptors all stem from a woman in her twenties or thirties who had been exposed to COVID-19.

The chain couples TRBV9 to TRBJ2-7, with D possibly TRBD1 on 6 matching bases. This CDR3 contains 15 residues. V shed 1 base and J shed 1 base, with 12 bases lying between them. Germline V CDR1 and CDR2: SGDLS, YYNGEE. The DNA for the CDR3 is TGTGCCAGCAGCGTATCCTTCGGACAGTCCTACGAGCAGTACTTC. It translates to CASSVSFGQSYEQYF.

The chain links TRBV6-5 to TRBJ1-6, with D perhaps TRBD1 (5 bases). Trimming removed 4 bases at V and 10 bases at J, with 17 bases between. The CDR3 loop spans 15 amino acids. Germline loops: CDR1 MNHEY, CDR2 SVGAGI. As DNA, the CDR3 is TGTGCCAGCAGTTCCCCTCCCCAGGGAAGGTCACCCCTCCACTTT. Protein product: CASSSPPQGRSPLHF.

The CDR3: CAISESLRATDTQYF. The CDR3 nucleotides read TGTGCCATCAGTGAGTCCCTCAGGGCCACAGATACGCAGTATTTT. This chain joins TRBV10-3 and TRBJ2-3; D is possibly TRBD1 (5 bases). CDR1 is ENHRY, CDR2 SYGVKD, per germline. Trimming stripped 0 bases from V and 2 bases from J, with 9 bases between. The CDR3 has 15 amino acids.

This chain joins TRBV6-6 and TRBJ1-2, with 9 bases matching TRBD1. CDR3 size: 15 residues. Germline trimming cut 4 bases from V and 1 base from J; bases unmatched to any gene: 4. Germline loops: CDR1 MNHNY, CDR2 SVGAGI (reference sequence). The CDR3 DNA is TGTGCCAGCAGTTTGGGACAGGGACTTAACTATGGCTACACCTTC. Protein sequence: CASSLGQGLNYGYTF.

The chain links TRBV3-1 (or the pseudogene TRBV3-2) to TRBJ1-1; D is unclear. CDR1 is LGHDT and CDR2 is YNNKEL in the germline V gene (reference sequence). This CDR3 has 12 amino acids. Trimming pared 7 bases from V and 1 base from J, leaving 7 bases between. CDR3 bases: TGTGCCAGCAATGAGAGGAACACTGAAGCTTTCTTT. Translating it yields CASNERNTEAFF.

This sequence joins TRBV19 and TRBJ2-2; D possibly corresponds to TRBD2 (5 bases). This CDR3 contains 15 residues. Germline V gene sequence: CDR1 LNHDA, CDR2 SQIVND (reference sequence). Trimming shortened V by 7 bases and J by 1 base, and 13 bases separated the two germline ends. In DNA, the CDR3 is TGTGCCAGTATGCCCCCGAGGGAGAACACCGGGGAGCTGTTTTTT. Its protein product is CASMPPRENTGELFF.

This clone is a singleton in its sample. CDR3 region: CASSHTSGETDTQYF. The CDR3 DNA reads TGTGCCAGTAGCCATACTAGCGGGGAAACAGATACGCAGTATTTT. The genes are TRBV19 and TRBJ2-3; 10 bases agree with TRBD2. V was clipped by 6 bases and J by 3 bases; unmatched bases: 6. Germline values: CDR1 LNHDA, CDR2 SQIVND (reference sequence). The CDR3 runs 15 residues. Supplemented by reference TRBV19 and TRBJ2-3, the full variable domain reads DGGITQSPKYLFRKEGQNVTLSCEQNLNHDAMYWYRQDPGQGLRLIYYSQIVNDFQKGDIAEGYSVSREKKESFPLTVTSAQKNPTAFYLCASSHTSGETDTQYFGPGTRLTVL.

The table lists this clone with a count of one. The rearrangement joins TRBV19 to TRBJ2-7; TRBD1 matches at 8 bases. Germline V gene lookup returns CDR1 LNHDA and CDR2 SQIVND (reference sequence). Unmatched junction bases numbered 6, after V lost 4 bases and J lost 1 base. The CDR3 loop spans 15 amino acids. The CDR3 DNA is TGTGCCAGTAGTACGGGACAGGCGGAATCCTACGAGCAGTACTTC. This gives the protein CASSTGQAESYEQYF.

The CDR3 here is CASSYQETQYF. DNA for the CDR3: TGTGCCAGCAGTTATCAAGAGACCCAGTACTTC. This chain links TRBV2 with TRBJ2-5; no firm D call. Trimming pared 5 bases from V and 2 bases from J, leaving 3 bases between. The CDR3 runs 11 residues. Germline CDR1 and CDR2: SNHLY and FYNNEI.

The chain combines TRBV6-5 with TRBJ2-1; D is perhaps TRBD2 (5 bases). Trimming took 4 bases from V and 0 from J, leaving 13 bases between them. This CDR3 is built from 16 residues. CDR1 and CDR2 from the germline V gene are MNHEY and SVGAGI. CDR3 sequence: CASSSNWRSSYNEQFF. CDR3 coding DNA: TGTGCCAGCAGTTCGAACTGGAGGAGCTCCTACAATGAGCAGTTCTTC.

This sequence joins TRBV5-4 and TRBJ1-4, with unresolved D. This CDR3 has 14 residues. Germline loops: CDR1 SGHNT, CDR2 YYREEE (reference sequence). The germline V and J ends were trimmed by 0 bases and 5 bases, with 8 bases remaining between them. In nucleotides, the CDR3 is TGTGCCAGCAGCTTGGCTAACGGGAATGAAAAACTGTTTTTT. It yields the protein CASSLANGNEKLFF.

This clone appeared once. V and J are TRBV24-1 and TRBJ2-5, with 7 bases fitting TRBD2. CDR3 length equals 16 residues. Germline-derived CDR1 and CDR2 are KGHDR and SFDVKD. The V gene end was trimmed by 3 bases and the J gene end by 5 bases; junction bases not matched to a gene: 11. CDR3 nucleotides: TGTGCCACCAGTGATGTAAAAGACGGACTAGTGGAGACCCAGTACTTC. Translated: CATSDVKDGLVETQYF.

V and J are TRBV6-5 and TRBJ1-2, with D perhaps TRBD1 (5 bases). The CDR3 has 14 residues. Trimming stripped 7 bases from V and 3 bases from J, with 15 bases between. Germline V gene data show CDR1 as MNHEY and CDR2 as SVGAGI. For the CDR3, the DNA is TGTGCCAGCACCCCGGGGGTTTCACACTATGGCTACACCTTC. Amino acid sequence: CASTPGVSHYGYTF.

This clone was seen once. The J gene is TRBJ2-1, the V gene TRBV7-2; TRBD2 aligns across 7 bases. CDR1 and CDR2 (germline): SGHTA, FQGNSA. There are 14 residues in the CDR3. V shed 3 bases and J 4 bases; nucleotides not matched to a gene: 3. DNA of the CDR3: TGTGCCAGCAGCTTTCCGGGACTATACAATGAGCAGTTCTTC. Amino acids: CASSFPGLYNEQFF.

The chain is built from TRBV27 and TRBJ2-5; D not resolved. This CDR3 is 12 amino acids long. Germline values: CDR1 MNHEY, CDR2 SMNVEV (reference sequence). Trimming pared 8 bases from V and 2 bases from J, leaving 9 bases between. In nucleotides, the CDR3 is TGTGCCAGCTATGGCCCACAAGAGACCCAGTACTTC. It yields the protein CASYGPQETQYF.

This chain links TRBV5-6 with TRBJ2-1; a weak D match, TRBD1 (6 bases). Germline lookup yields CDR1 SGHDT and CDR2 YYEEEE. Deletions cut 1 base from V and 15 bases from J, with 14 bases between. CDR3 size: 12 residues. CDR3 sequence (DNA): TGTGCCAGCAGCTTGTCCGCAGGGGAGTCGTTCTTC. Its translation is CASSLSAGESFF.

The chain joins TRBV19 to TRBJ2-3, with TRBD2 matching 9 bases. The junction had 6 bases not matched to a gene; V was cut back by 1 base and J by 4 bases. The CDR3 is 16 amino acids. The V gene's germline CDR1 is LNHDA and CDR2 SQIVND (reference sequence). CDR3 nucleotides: TGTGCCAGTAGTATAGGGGCGGGGGGGCCCGCAGATACGCAGTATTTT. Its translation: CASSIGAGGPADTQYF.

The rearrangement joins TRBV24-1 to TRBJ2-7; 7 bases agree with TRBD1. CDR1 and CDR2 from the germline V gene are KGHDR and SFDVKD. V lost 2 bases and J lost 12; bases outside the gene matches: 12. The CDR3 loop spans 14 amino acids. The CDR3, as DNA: TGTGCCACCAGTGATTCATGGACAGGTCTACTAGGGTACTTC. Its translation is CATSDSWTGLLGYF.

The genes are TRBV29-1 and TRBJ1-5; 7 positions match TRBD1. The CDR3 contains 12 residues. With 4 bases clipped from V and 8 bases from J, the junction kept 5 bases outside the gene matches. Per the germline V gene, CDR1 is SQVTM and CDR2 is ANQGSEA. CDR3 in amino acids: CSVGGGREPQHF. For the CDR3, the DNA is TGCAGCGTTGGAGGGGGCCGGGAGCCCCAGCATTTT.

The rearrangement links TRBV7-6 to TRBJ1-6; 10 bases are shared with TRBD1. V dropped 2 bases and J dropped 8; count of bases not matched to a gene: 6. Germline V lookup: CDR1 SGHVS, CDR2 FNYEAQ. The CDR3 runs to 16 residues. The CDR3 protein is CASSLSLGQGDSPLHF. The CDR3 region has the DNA TGTGCCAGCAGCTTAAGCCTAGGACAGGGGGATTCACCCCTCCACTTT.